This T cell receptor beta chain stems from a study of shared clonotypes between healthy human individuals. The study's findings and limits: Specimens sampled were limited to blood, with tissue repertoires likely differing. Non-shared clonotypes were found to have lower generation probabilities than the clonotypes that were shared by all four of the sorted-subset donors.

Concerning this clone itself: Its matching antigen is unknown.

V dropped 4 bases and J dropped 9; count of bases not matched to a gene: 6. Germline loops: CDR1 MDHEN, CDR2 SYDVKM. This CDR3 contains 13 residues. Clones were sequenced by immunoSEQ multiplex PCR, and TCRdb holds only the in-frame ones, with some missing. The data hold fewer than 1.8 million clones, with approximately 98.5% observed a single time. The receptor was derived from a man aged 25-40 years in good health. V is TRBV28 and J is TRBJ2-1, with TRBD2 matching 7 bases. The specimen was naive CD4+ T cells sorted from blood. The subset is: CD45RA+ positively selected. CDR3 in amino acids: CASSWGRAREQFF. DNA for the CDR3: TGTGCCAGCAGTTGGGGGAGGGCACGTGAGCAGTTCTTC.